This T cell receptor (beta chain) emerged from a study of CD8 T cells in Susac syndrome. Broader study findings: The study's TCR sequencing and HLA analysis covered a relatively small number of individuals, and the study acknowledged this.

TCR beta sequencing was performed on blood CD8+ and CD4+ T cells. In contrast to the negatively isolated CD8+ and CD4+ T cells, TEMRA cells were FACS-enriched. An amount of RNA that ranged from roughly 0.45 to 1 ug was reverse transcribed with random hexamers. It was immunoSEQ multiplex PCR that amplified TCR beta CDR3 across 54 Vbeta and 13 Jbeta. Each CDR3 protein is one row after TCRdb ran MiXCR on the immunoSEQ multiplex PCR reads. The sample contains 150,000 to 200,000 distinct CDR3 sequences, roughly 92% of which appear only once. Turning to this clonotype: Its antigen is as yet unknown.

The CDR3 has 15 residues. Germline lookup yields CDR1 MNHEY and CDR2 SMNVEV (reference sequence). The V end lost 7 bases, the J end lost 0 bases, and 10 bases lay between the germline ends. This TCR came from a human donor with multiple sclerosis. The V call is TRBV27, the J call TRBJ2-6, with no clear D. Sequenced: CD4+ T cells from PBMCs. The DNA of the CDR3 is TGTGCCAGCACCTCTCCGAGCTCTGGGGCCAACGTCCTGACTTTC. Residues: CASTSPSSGANVLTF.